These 15 T cell receptor beta chains were all obtained from the same sample, sequenced in a study of T-cell memory formation after mild COVID-19. TCRdb used MiXCR to reprocess the 5' RACE reads, holding one entry per CDR3 protein. The sample shows about 270,000 distinct CDR3 sequences, more than 15% of them seen only once. The source material was PBMCs or a T cell subset sorted from them (not recorded which). These receptor sequences come from a man aged 18 to 29 who had mild COVID-19 (a few samples of this study predate the infection). Cell type and time point are not known.

The chain has TRBV12-3 or TRBV12-4 and TRBJ1-1, with D hard to call. This CDR3 has 12 amino acids. Trimming took off 7 bases at V and 6 bases at J, with 12 bases between the two ends. The DNA for the CDR3 is TGTGCCAGCACCCTTAATCGGCCTGAAGCTTTCTTT. This translates into CASTLNRPEAFF.

In its sample, this clonotype was seen a few times. The chain is built from TRBV6-5 and TRBJ2-7; 7 positions match TRBD1. The germline V gene encodes CDR1 MNHEY and CDR2 SVGAGI. This CDR3 has 12 amino acids. The J segment lost 10 bases and the V segment lost 6 bases, leaving 9 bases of the junction unmatched. The CDR3 sequence is CASSRLRDRQYF. In DNA, the CDR3 is TGTGCCAGCAGCCGACTCCGGGACAGACAGTACTTC.

This clonotype was recorded a few times. The V call is TRBV10-2, the J call TRBJ2-5; a weak D match, TRBD2 (5 bases). CDR1 and CDR2 (germline): WSHSY, SAAADI. This CDR3 contains 15 residues. V was clipped by 5 bases and J by 3 bases, with 16 bases between them. CDR3 region: CASSPQDRREETQYF. Written as DNA, the CDR3 is TGCGCCAGCAGTCCTCAGGACCGGCGGGAAGAGACCCAGTACTTC.

This clonotype was counted a few times. The chain is built from TRBV4-1 and TRBJ2-3; 7 bases align to TRBD1. Germline V CDR1 and CDR2: MGHRA, YSYEKL. Unmatched junction bases numbered 1, after V lost 6 bases and J lost 1 base. This CDR3 region has 13 residues. The CDR3 DNA reads as TGCGCCAGCAGTACAGGGGGCACAGATACGCAGTATTTT. Translated, it gives CASSTGGTDTQYF.

This clonotype was seen many times. The CDR3 region has the DNA TGCAGCGTTGAAGATCTAGCGGGGGCCACCCAGTACTTC. Residues: CSVEDLAGATQYF. The genes are TRBV29-1 and TRBJ2-5, with TRBD2 matching 10 bases. V was pared by 0 bases and J by 8 bases, with 3 bases of the junction left unmatched. The CDR3 runs 13 residues. Germline V gives CDR1 SQVTM, CDR2 ANQGSEA.

This chain joins TRBV6-1 and TRBJ1-2; unclear D gene. Trimming took 1 base from V and 2 from J, leaving 11 bases between them. The CDR3 has 15 residues. Germline lookup yields CDR1 MNHNS and CDR2 SASEGT. In DNA, the CDR3 is TGTGCCAGCAGTGAAGAAGCAGGTTTAAACTATGGCTACACCTTC. Protein product: CASSEEAGLNYGYTF.

In its sample, this clonotype was seen a few times. Here the CDR3 reads CASSLADPETQYF. CDR3 DNA: TGCGCCAGCAGCTTGGCGGACCCGGAGACCCAGTACTTC. This sequence joins TRBV5-1 and TRBJ2-5; the D is unclear. The CDR3 is 13 residues long. Germline loops: CDR1 SGHRS, CDR2 YFSETQ. Trimming took off 0 bases at V and 5 bases at J, with 8 bases between the two ends.

The chain recombines TRBV6-5 with TRBJ2-3; D could derive from TRBD1 or TRBD2 (8 bases each). CDR1 and CDR2 (germline): MNHEY, SVGAGI. V lost 6 bases to trimming and J lost 6 bases, with 22 bases between them. There are 16 residues in the CDR3. The DNA of the CDR3 is TGTGCCAGCAGAGAGACAGGGGCGGGAGGTTGGGATACGCAGTATTTT. Translating gives CASRETGAGGWDTQYF.

The CDR3 loop reads CASSFGVHGKNIQYF. Written as DNA, the CDR3 is TGTGCCAGCAGCTTCGGAGTGCACGGCAAAAACATTCAGTACTTC. The chain joins TRBV11-2 to TRBJ2-4; D is unresolved. CDR1 SGHAT and CDR2 FQNNGV come from the germline V gene. The CDR3 is 15 amino acids. V was trimmed by 3 bases and J by 3 bases, leaving 12 bases between them.

The genes are TRBV20-1 and TRBJ2-7; TRBD2 matches 7 bases. Germline CDR1 is DFQATT and CDR2 is SNEGSKA (reference sequence). The ends lost 6 bases at V and 0 bases at J; junction bases unmatched: 11. This CDR3 has 15 amino acids. The CDR3 bases are TGCAGTGCGCAGACCGGGGGGTTCAGCTCCTACGAGCAGTACGTC. The encoded protein is CSAQTGGFSSYEQYV.

The rearrangement joins TRBV6-5 to TRBJ1-1; 7 bases agree with TRBD1. V lost 0 bases to trimming and J lost 10 bases; unmatched junction nucleotides: 5. The length of the CDR3 is 13 residues. The germline gives CDR1 MNHEY, CDR2 SVGAGI. This CDR3 is CASSYSRGDRAFF. For the CDR3, the DNA is TGTGCCAGCAGTTACTCCAGGGGGGATCGAGCTTTCTTT.

This clonotype has at least ten counts. The V call is TRBV5-1, the J call TRBJ2-3; 8 bases agree with TRBD2. The length of the CDR3 is 14 residues. Per the germline V gene, CDR1 is SGHRS and CDR2 is YFSETQ. The V segment lost 5 bases and the J segment 4 bases; nucleotides outside the gene matches: 6. The CDR3 DNA sequence: TGCGCCAGCAGGCCGGGACTAGTCTCAGATACGCAGTATTTT. Translation: CASRPGLVSDTQYF.

The gene calls are TRBV5-5 and TRBJ2-3; TRBD1 aligns across 9 bases. The CDR3 spans 14 residues. The V gene end was trimmed by 9 bases and the J gene end by 4 bases; junction bases not matched to a gene: 9. Germline loops: CDR1 SGHKS, CDR2 YYEKEE (reference sequence). CDR3 in amino acids: CATGTGNGADTQYF. CDR3 nucleotides: TGTGCCACCGGGACAGGGAATGGCGCAGATACGCAGTATTTT.

This clonotype was detected a few times. V gene TRBV7-3 combines with J gene TRBJ2-2; D uncertain. The CDR3 covers 13 residues. Germline CDR1 and CDR2: SGHTA and FQGTGA. Trimming stripped 5 bases from V and 6 bases from J, with 10 bases between. DNA of the CDR3: TGTGCCAGCAGCCTAAGATGGGCCGGGGAGCTGTTTTTT. Protein product: CASSLRWAGELFF.

The chain carries TRBV24-1 and TRBJ2-3; 12 bases align to TRBD2. CDR3 length: 14 residues. J gave up 6 bases and V 9 bases, and 6 bases lay outside the gene matches. The V gene's germline CDR1 is KGHDR and CDR2 SFDVKD. CDR3 sequence: CATQLAGGVDTQYF. The CDR3 region has the DNA TGTGCCACCCAACTAGCGGGGGGAGTGGATACGCAGTATTTT.